A selection of T cell receptor beta chains follows, all from one sample in a study of cytomegalovirus exposure and HLA in healthy donors. Using immunoSEQ multiplex PCR, the repertoire was profiled, and TCRdb retains in-frame clones only, with some absent. The repertoire holds fewer than 110,000 clones, with roughly 79% as singletons. Source material: PBMCs. These TCRs come from a man aged 35 to 55 in good health and CMV-seronegative. Both conserved end residues are part of each CDR3. D genes are given only for firm matches. Clone size is given for some rows only: seen once, a few or many times, or a class if the clone is expanded.

cdr3_nt: TGCAGCGTTGAAGATCGAGGAGAAACTAACTATGGCTACACCTTC
cdr3_aa: CSVEDRGETNYGYTF
clone_size: -
v_call: TRBV29-1
j_call: TRBJ1-2
d_call: -

cdr3_nt: TGTGCCAGCAGCCCGATGGGGGGTGGAAACACCATATATTTT
cdr3_aa: CASSPMGGGNTIYF
clone_size: once
v_call: TRBV14
j_call: TRBJ1-3
d_call: -

cdr3_nt: TGTGCCAGCAGCTCCGGGTCCCCTTCCTACGAGCAGTACTTC
cdr3_aa: CASSSGSPSYEQYF
clone_size: once
v_call: TRBV5-6
j_call: TRBJ2-7
d_call: -

cdr3_nt: TGTGCCAGCAGCACGGGTAGCCTCCGGGGGATGAACACTGAAGCTTTCTTT
cdr3_aa: CASSTGSLRGMNTEAFF
clone_size: -
v_call: TRBV7-2
j_call: TRBJ1-1
d_call: -

cdr3_nt: TGTGCCTGGGATATCGGGAGGAATTCACCCCTCCACTTT
cdr3_aa: CAWDIGRNSPLHF
clone_size: -
v_call: TRBV30
j_call: TRBJ1-6
d_call: -

cdr3_nt: TGTGCCAGCAGTACCCAGGGGACGGCGAACACTGAAGCTTTCTTT
cdr3_aa: CASSTQGTANTEAFF
clone_size: few
v_call: TRBV6-6
j_call: TRBJ1-1
d_call: -

cdr3_nt: TGTGCCAGCAGCTTGGGGGCTGGTGGAAACACCATATATTTT
cdr3_aa: CASSLGAGGNTIYF
clone_size: few
v_call: TRBV5-4
j_call: TRBJ1-3
d_call: -

cdr3_nt: TGTGCCAGCAGTGACCTCCTAGGGGCCTACGAGCAGTACTTC
cdr3_aa: CASSDLLGAYEQYF
clone_size: -
v_call: TRBV6-1
j_call: TRBJ2-7
d_call: -

cdr3_nt: TGTGCCAGCAGCTTAGCTGGTCAGTATGGCTACACCTTC
cdr3_aa: CASSLAGQYGYTF
clone_size: once
v_call: TRBV7-9
j_call: TRBJ1-2
d_call: -

cdr3_nt: TGTGCCAGCAGCCTAGCGGGGGGGCAAGGAGGTACAGATACGCAGTATTTT
cdr3_aa: CASSLAGGQGGTDTQYF
clone_size: once
v_call: TRBV27
j_call: TRBJ2-3
d_call: TRBD2

cdr3_nt: TGTGCCAGCAGCCCCCGGTCCCACTTAGCCAAAAACATTCAGTACTTC
cdr3_aa: CASSPRSHLAKNIQYF
clone_size: -
v_call: TRBV11-1
j_call: TRBJ2-4
d_call: -

cdr3_nt: TGTGCTACGAGGGGGACATCGAACACCGGGGAGCTGTTTTTT
cdr3_aa: CATRGTSNTGELFF
clone_size: few
v_call: TRBV7-7
j_call: TRBJ2-2
d_call: -

cdr3_nt: TGCGCCAGCAGCGCGGGACTCAGTGGCGATACGCAGTATTTT
cdr3_aa: CASSAGLSGDTQYF
clone_size: -
v_call: TRBV5-1
j_call: TRBJ2-3
d_call: -

cdr3_nt: TGTGCCAGCAGTTATTCGGGGGGAAGGGTCGGGGAGCTGTTTTTT
cdr3_aa: CASSYSGGRVGELFF
clone_size: -
v_call: TRBV6-6
j_call: TRBJ2-2
d_call: TRBD2

cdr3_nt: TGTGCCAGCAGCTGGGGACAGGGGGACTACAATGAGCAGTTCTTC
cdr3_aa: CASSWGQGDYNEQFF
clone_size: -
v_call: TRBV7-9
j_call: TRBJ2-1
d_call: TRBD1

cdr3_nt: TGTGCCAGCAGCCGGGACAGGGTGAACACTGAAGCTTTCTTT
cdr3_aa: CASSRDRVNTEAFF
clone_size: -
v_call: TRBV4-2
j_call: TRBJ1-1
d_call: TRBD1

cdr3_nt: TGTGCCAGCAGCTTGGTTGTAGGACTAGCGGGGGGTGAGCAGTTCTTC
cdr3_aa: CASSLVVGLAGGEQFF
clone_size: few
v_call: TRBV5-6
j_call: TRBJ2-1
d_call: TRBD2

cdr3_nt: TGTGCCATCAGATCGACAGGGGGATCCGAGCAGTACTTC
cdr3_aa: CAIRSTGGSEQYF
clone_size: -
v_call: TRBV10-3
j_call: TRBJ2-7
d_call: TRBD1

cdr3_nt: TGTGCCAGCAGCCAAGGCGGTGGTATTACTAGCACAGATACGCAGTATTTT
cdr3_aa: CASSQGGGITSTDTQYF
clone_size: -
v_call: TRBV7-2
j_call: TRBJ2-3
d_call: -

cdr3_nt: TGTGCCAGCAGCCAATGGTCAAGCGGGGGGGCGAACATTCAGTACTTC
cdr3_aa: CASSQWSSGGANIQYF
clone_size: -
v_call: TRBV4-2
j_call: TRBJ2-4
d_call: TRBD2

cdr3_nt: TGTGCCAGCAGCTCGAAGACTCGGCTAGCGGGGGTAGCAGATACGCAGTATTTT
cdr3_aa: CASSSKTRLAGVADTQYF
clone_size: -
v_call: TRBV7-9
j_call: TRBJ2-3
d_call: TRBD2

cdr3_nt: TGCGCCAGCAGTGAGGGGCAGGGGCTAACTGAAGCTTTCTTT
cdr3_aa: CASSEGQGLTEAFF
clone_size: -
v_call: TRBV10-1
j_call: TRBJ1-1
d_call: -

cdr3_nt: TGCGCCAGCAGCTTGGAGCCCACCAATCAGCCCCAGCATTTT
cdr3_aa: CASSLEPTNQPQHF
clone_size: few
v_call: TRBV5-1
j_call: TRBJ1-5
d_call: -

cdr3_nt: TGTGCCAGCAGCCAAGATAGCGGACAGGGAAAGTATTTT
cdr3_aa: CASSQDSGQGKYF
clone_size: few
v_call: TRBV4-2
j_call: TRBJ2-3
d_call: TRBD1

cdr3_nt: TGTGCCAGCTGTGCGGGGACTAGAAGCACAGATACGCAGTATTTT
cdr3_aa: CASCAGTRSTDTQYF
clone_size: -
v_call: TRBV18
j_call: TRBJ2-3
d_call: TRBD2

cdr3_nt: TGTGCCAGTAGTATGGGTGGGGCAGTCGGAGAGACCCAGTACTTC
cdr3_aa: CASSMGGAVGETQYF
clone_size: -
v_call: TRBV19
j_call: TRBJ2-5
d_call: -

cdr3_nt: TGTGCCATCACCGACTTTACCACCTCTGGAAACACCATATATTTT
cdr3_aa: CAITDFTTSGNTIYF
clone_size: -
v_call: TRBV10-3
j_call: TRBJ1-3
d_call: -

cdr3_nt: TGTGCCAGCAGCCCTCCCGGGGGGAGAGAGACCCAGTACTTC
cdr3_aa: CASSPPGGRETQYF
clone_size: -
v_call: TRBV2
j_call: TRBJ2-5
d_call: TRBD2

cdr3_nt: TGCAGCGTGCCCGAACGACAGGGAGAGTATGGCTACACCTTC
cdr3_aa: CSVPERQGEYGYTF
clone_size: once
v_call: TRBV29-1
j_call: TRBJ1-2
d_call: TRBD1

cdr3_nt: TGTGCCAGCAGACAACAGGGCTACTATGGCTACACCTTC
cdr3_aa: CASRQQGYYGYTF
clone_size: once
v_call: TRBV2
j_call: TRBJ1-2
d_call: -

cdr3_nt: TGTGCCAGCAGCTTAGGGCAGGGGAAAGGCACTGAAGCTTTCTTT
cdr3_aa: CASSLGQGKGTEAFF
clone_size: -
v_call: TRBV11-3
j_call: TRBJ1-1
d_call: -

cdr3_nt: TGTGCCAGCAGTGAAGCTTATCGGACAGGGGGCTGGATCTCCTCTGGGGCCAACGTCCTGACTTTC
cdr3_aa: CASSEAYRTGGWISSGANVLTF
clone_size: -
v_call: TRBV2
j_call: TRBJ2-6
d_call: TRBD1

cdr3_nt: TGTGCCAGTAAGGTCGGGGGGGCATGGCAAGAGACCCAGTACTTC
cdr3_aa: CASKVGGAWQETQYF
clone_size: -
v_call: TRBV19
j_call: TRBJ2-5
d_call: TRBD2